These 25 T cell receptor beta chains share one sample of origin, sequenced in a study of shared clonotypes between healthy human individuals. The protocol was immunoSEQ multiplex PCR, while the TCRdb copy is restricted to in-frame clones and leaves out a portion. The table records 2 million to 2.5 million clones, 90% to 96% of them present only once. The sample consisted of naive CD4+ T cells sorted from blood. Subset reported: CD45RA+ positively selected. All receptors come from a man aged 18-30 years in good health.

The chain couples TRBV2 to TRBJ2-7, with 9 bases identical to TRBD1. V gave up 0 bases and J gave up 3 bases; unmatched junction bases: 6. The germline gives CDR1 SNHLY, CDR2 FYNNEI. This CDR3 has 16 amino acids. Here the CDR3 reads CASSEAGGQGFYEQYF. CDR3 in DNA: TGTGCCAGCAGTGAAGCGGGCGGACAGGGGTTCTACGAGCAGTACTTC.

The chain combines TRBV4-3 with TRBJ2-3, with unresolved D. Germline CDR1 LGHNA, CDR2 YSLEER. The CDR3 sequence is 12 residues long. Deletions cut 0 bases from V and 8 bases from J, with 6 bases between. As DNA, the CDR3 is TGCGCCAGCAGCCAAGATCTGGGTACGCAGTATTTT. Protein product: CASSQDLGTQYF.

V is TRBV7-9 and J is TRBJ2-7, with D possibly being TRBD2 (6 bases). Trimming left V 2 bases short and J 5 bases short, with 10 bases between. The germline V gene has CDR1 SEHNR and CDR2 FQNEAQ (reference sequence). This CDR3 region has 13 residues. The CDR3 bases are TGTGCCAGCAGCTTAATCGGGGGTCACGAGCAGTACTTC. As protein: CASSLIGGHEQYF.

The CDR3 here is CASSNDRTDGYTF. CDR3 DNA sequence: TGTGCCAGCAGTAACGACAGGACTGATGGCTACACCTTC. This chain connects TRBV2 to TRBJ1-2, with a possible D match to TRBD1 (6 bases). The CDR3 length is 13 residues. Trimming removed 5 bases at V and 6 bases at J, with 13 bases between. Per germline, CDR1 SNHLY and CDR2 FYNNEI.

Of note for this clone: This specimen includes other DNA sequences encoding the same CDR3. The chain joins TRBV2 to TRBJ2-4; D remains ambiguous. The V gene lost 1 base and the J gene lost 0 bases, with 1 base spanning the gap. Germline loops: CDR1 SNHLY, CDR2 FYNNEI. The CDR3 loop spans 13 amino acids. Here the CDR3 DNA reads TGTGCCAGCAGTGAAGTAGCCAAAAACATTCAGTACTTC. Translating gives CASSEVAKNIQYF. Full variable domain (outside the CDR3, taken from reference TRBV2 and TRBJ2-4): EPEVTQTPSHQVTQMGQEVILRCVPISNHLYFYWYRQILGQKVEFLVSFYNNEISEKSEIFDDQFSVERPDGSNFTLKIRSTKLEDSAMYFCASSEVAKNIQYFGAGTRLSVL.

This rearrangement joins TRBV5-5 to TRBJ1-6; TRBD1 matches 9 bases. V lost 1 base, J lost 6 bases, and 5 bases stayed unmatched. CDR3 length equals 16 residues. CDR1 is SGHKS, CDR2 YYEKEE, per germline (reference sequence). Here the CDR3 reads CASSLMGQGVNSPLHF. For the CDR3, the DNA is TGTGCCAGCAGCTTGATGGGACAGGGAGTTAATTCACCCCTCCACTTT.

The V call is TRBV2, the J call TRBJ1-2; TRBD1 aligns across 10 bases. The germline V gene has CDR1 SNHLY and CDR2 FYNNEI. With V trimmed by 0 bases and J by 8 bases, 9 bases remained unmatched. The CDR3 runs to 16 residues. The CDR3 nucleotides are TGTGCCAGCAGTGAAGCACCGGGACAGGGGCTGGGAGGCTACACCTTC. Translated, it gives CASSEAPGQGLGGYTF.

The chain recombines TRBV7-9 with TRBJ1-1; no definite D call. The CDR3 is 16 amino acids. Deletions cut 1 base from V and 5 bases from J, with 17 bases between. Germline V gene data show CDR1 as SEHNR and CDR2 as FQNEAQ (reference sequence). In DNA, the CDR3 is TGTGCCAGCAGCTTAGATCTGGGGTTAACGGGGACTGAAGCTTTCTTT. The encoded protein is CASSLDLGLTGTEAFF.

This clone has only one observation. The gene calls are TRBV5-4 and TRBJ2-5, with 10 bases fitting TRBD2. CDR1 is SGHNT, CDR2 YYREEE, per germline (reference sequence). V lost 4 bases and J lost 11; bases outside the gene matches: 14. The CDR3 has 15 amino acids. In nucleotides, the CDR3 is TGTGCCAGCAGCCCCACCTCGGGACTAGCGCCTCCTCAGTACTTC. This encodes CASSPTSGLAPPQYF.

V and J are TRBV7-2 and TRBJ2-7; 11 bases align to TRBD2. The CDR3 is made up of 19 amino acids. Looked up from germline, CDR1 is SGHTA and CDR2 is FQGNSA. V shed 1 base and J 6 bases; nucleotides not matched to a gene: 17. CDR3 DNA: TGTGCCAGCAGCTTAGACCCGGGACTAGCGGAGGCCAGGGGAGGCGAGCAGTACTTC. It encodes CASSLDPGLAEARGGEQYF. Filled out from reference TRBV7-2 and TRBJ2-7, the complete variable domain reads GAGVSQSPSNKVTEKGKDVELRCDPISGHTALYWYRQSLGQGLEFLIYFQGNSAPDKSGLPSDRFSAERTGGSVSTLTIQRTQQEDSAVYLCASSLDPGLAEARGGEQYFGPGTRLTVT.

V is TRBV6-5 and J is TRBJ1-1, with D possibly TRBD1 on 5 matching bases. Germline V gene sequence: CDR1 MNHEY, CDR2 SVGAGI. With 2 bases removed from V and 4 bases from J, the gap between germline ends came to 17 bases. CDR3 length: 16 amino acids. The CDR3 region has the DNA TGTGCCAGCAGTTACAATGTCGGGACGGTCCGCACTGAAGCTTTCTTT. It codes for CASSYNVGTVRTEAFF.

This chain uses TRBV5-1 with TRBJ2-7; D possibly corresponds to TRBD1 (5 bases). Germline V CDR1 and CDR2: SGHRS, YFSETQ. Trimming stripped 5 bases from V and 2 bases from J, with 14 bases between. This CDR3 spans 14 amino acids. The CDR3 spells CASSDTDTPYEQYF. In DNA form, the CDR3 reads TGCGCCAGCAGTGATACGGACACCCCCTACGAGCAGTACTTC.

The chain recombines TRBV5-1 with TRBJ2-6; D may be TRBD2 (6 bases). Looked up from germline, CDR1 is SGHRS and CDR2 is YFSETQ. The CDR3 is 19 residues long. With 4 bases removed from V and 0 bases from J, the gap between germline ends came to 20 bases. The CDR3 loop reads CASSTGRREGLSGANVLTF. The CDR3 nucleotides are TGCGCCAGCAGCACCGGACGGAGAGAGGGACTCTCTGGGGCCAACGTCCTGACTTTC.

The chain recombines TRBV7-6 with TRBJ2-7; D not certain. The CDR3 length is 16 residues. The V and J ends lost 1 base and 2 bases respectively, with 15 bases between them. CDR1 and CDR2 from the germline V gene are SGHVS and FNYEAQ. CDR3 sequence (DNA): TGTGCCAGCAGCTTAGAGCCCGCAAGGGCAACCTACGAGCAGTACTTC. Translated, it gives CASSLEPARATYEQYF.

This chain joins TRBV25-1 and TRBJ1-1; TRBD1 might be the D (6 bases). The CDR3 spans 13 residues. Germline-derived CDR1 and CDR2 are MGHDK and SYGVNS. V was clipped by 9 bases and J by 1 base, with 12 bases between them. The CDR3 loop is CASKGHQNTEAFF. CDR3 DNA: TGTGCCAGTAAGGGACATCAGAACACTGAAGCTTTCTTT.

The rearrangement links TRBV7-8 to TRBJ1-5; D call uncertain. V was cut by 1 base and J by 4 bases, with 5 bases left in between. The CDR3 runs to 13 residues. Germline V gene sequence: CDR1 SGHVS, CDR2 FQNEAQ. CDR3 in DNA: TGTGCCAGCAGCTTAGAAACAAATCAGCCCCAGCATTTT. Its translation is CASSLETNQPQHF.

J is TRBJ2-3 and V is TRBV6-1, with 8 bases lining up with TRBD2. V lost 6 bases to trimming and J lost 1 base; unmatched junction nucleotides: 3. The CDR3 runs to 14 residues. Germline CDR1 MNHNS, CDR2 SASEGT. CDR3 sequence (DNA): TGTGCCAGCAGACTAGCGGTACGCACAGATACGCAGTATTTT. It is translated as CASRLAVRTDTQYF.

This CDR3 reads CSVSTGSYEQYF. In nucleotides, the CDR3 is TGCAGCGTTTCGACAGGGAGCTACGAGCAGTACTTC. The V call is TRBV29-1, the J call TRBJ2-7; 7 nucleotides agree with TRBD1. The CDR3 extends over 12 amino acids. V lost 5 bases, J lost 3 bases, and 4 bases stayed unmatched. Germline lookup yields CDR1 SQVTM and CDR2 ANQGSEA.

This chain links TRBV19 with TRBJ1-2; 8 nucleotides align to TRBD1. This CDR3 is built from 15 residues. V lost 5 bases to trimming and J lost 3 bases; unmatched junction nucleotides: 8. Germline V gives CDR1 LNHDA, CDR2 SQIVND (reference sequence). Written as DNA, the CDR3 is TGTGCCAGTAGTGATACAGGGGGAACGGACTATGGCTACACCTTC. Its translation is CASSDTGGTDYGYTF.

The rearrangement uses TRBV6-4 and TRBJ1-1; D perhaps matches TRBD1 (6 bases). Germline lookup yields CDR1 MRHNA and CDR2 SNTAGT. Between the trimmed V and J ends, which lost 6 bases and 1 base, there was a span of 12 bases. The CDR3 totals 14 residues. CDR3 DNA: TGTGCCAGCAGAGCCGGGACAAAGAACACTGAAGCTTTCTTT. Its translation is CASRAGTKNTEAFF.

The chain uses TRBV7-8 and TRBJ2-7, with D tentatively TRBD1 (5 bases). Trimming took 1 base from V and 1 from J, leaving 11 bases between them. The CDR3 consists of 15 residues. In germline, CDR1 is SGHVS, CDR2 FQNEAQ. The CDR3 coding sequence is TGTGCCAGCAGCTTAGATTCTCAGGGTTCCTACGAGCAGTACTTC. Amino acid sequence: CASSLDSQGSYEQYF.

In nucleotides, the CDR3 is TGTGCCAGTAGCCCGACGGGGACTAGCGCTGCAGATACGCAGTATTTT. Its protein product is CASSPTGTSAADTQYF. This chain links TRBV19 with TRBJ2-3; 10 nucleotides align to TRBD2. After removal of 6 bases from V and 4 bases from J, the junction contained 10 bases not matched to a gene. The CDR3 spans 16 residues. Germline-derived CDR1 and CDR2 are LNHDA and SQIVND (reference sequence).

Comment on this clone: The sample has other DNA sequences that encode this CDR3 too. CDR3 DNA sequence: TGTGCCAGCAGTTCCGGGGCGAACTATGGCTACACCTTC. This encodes CASSSGANYGYTF. The rearrangement uses TRBV28 and TRBJ1-2; possibly TRBD1 for D (5 bases). V lost 4 bases and J lost 2, with 8 bases in between. This CDR3 is built from 13 residues. Germline V CDR1 and CDR2: MDHEN, SYDVKM.

The CDR3 sequence: CASSVQGGQETQYF. The CDR3 nucleotides read TGCGCCAGCAGTGTACAGGGGGGCCAAGAGACCCAGTACTTC. J is TRBJ2-5 and V is TRBV10-2; 8 positions agree with TRBD1. Germline V lookup: CDR1 WSHSY, CDR2 SAAADI. This CDR3 is built from 14 residues. Unmatched junction bases numbered 2, after V lost 4 bases and J lost 1 base.

Note on this clone: Other DNA sequences in this sample translate to the same CDR3. The chain is built from TRBV11-2 and TRBJ2-7; D is unresolved. The V end was cut by 4 bases, the J end by 1 base, with 8 bases between. Germline CDR1 is SGHAT and CDR2 is FQNNGV. The CDR3 covers 13 residues. The CDR3 sequence is CASSSLRSYEQYF. DNA of the CDR3: TGTGCCAGCAGCTCTCTGAGGTCCTACGAGCAGTACTTC.